The 15 T cell receptor beta chains listed next were all sequenced from one sample in a study of shared clonotypes between healthy human individuals. Assay used: immunoSEQ multiplex PCR; TCRdb lists only in-frame clones, some missing. The table has around 550,000 clones, less than 96% seen once; the top ten hold about 0.054%. Sequenced material: naive CD4+ T cells sorted from blood. Subset reported: CD45RA+ positively selected. These receptor sequences come from a woman in her thirties in good health.

The chain uses TRBV6-6 and TRBJ2-7, with D unresolved. Deletions cut 5 bases from V and 1 base from J, with 12 bases between. From germline, CDR1 is MNHNY and CDR2 SVGAGI (reference sequence). The length of the CDR3 is 14 residues. DNA for the CDR3: TGTGCCAGCAGTAAATGGGGTGAGTCCTACGAGCAGTACTTC. This encodes CASSKWGESYEQYF.

This chain links TRBV2 with TRBJ1-4; a possible D gene is TRBD1 (6 bases). Germline values: CDR1 SNHLY, CDR2 FYNNEI. Trimming stripped 7 bases from V and 5 bases from J, with 17 bases between. The CDR3 sequence is 15 residues long. In DNA, the CDR3 is TGTGCCAGCACGGGCGTGGGACACCAAAATGAAAAACTGTTTTTT. The encoded protein is CASTGVGHQNEKLFF.

In DNA form, the CDR3 reads TGTGCCACCAGCAGAGGCACATACTCAGGGGGCCTTTACAGCGAGCAGTACTTC. Translating gives CATSRGTYSGGLYSEQYF. The chain couples TRBV15 to TRBJ2-7; TRBD1 matches at 8 bases. Germline V gene sequence: CDR1 LNHNV, CDR2 YYDKDF (reference sequence). V shed 1 base and J 6 bases; nucleotides not matched to a gene: 17. The CDR3 consists of 18 residues.

Turning to this clone: This sample also contains other DNA sequences that code for the same CDR3. The rearrangement uses TRBV7-9 and TRBJ2-7; D is undetermined. The CDR3 length is 13 residues. Germline CDR1 is SEHNR and CDR2 is FQNEAQ (reference sequence). The V end lost 1 base, the J end lost 4 bases, and 8 bases lay between the germline ends. The CDR3 loop reads CASSLGQLYEQYF. As DNA, the CDR3 is TGTGCCAGCAGCTTAGGTCAGCTGTACGAGCAGTACTTC.

J is TRBJ2-5 and V is TRBV2; maybe TRBD2 (6 bases). The DNA end favors TRBJ2-7, so the J call may be wrong. Germline assignment: CDR1 SNHLY and CDR2 FYNNEI. CDR3 length: 12 residues. CDR3 DNA sequence: TGTGCCAGCAGTGAGGCTAGCGACGAGCAGTACTTC. Its protein product is CASSEASDEQYF.

This chain links TRBV6-1 with TRBJ2-5, with TRBD2 matching 11 bases. The closer fit of TRBJ2-7 to the DNA end suggests the J call may be wrong. Germline V gene lookup returns CDR1 MNHNS and CDR2 SASEGT. The CDR3 length is 14 residues. The CDR3 DNA reads as TGTGCCAGCAGTGGACTAGCGGGGCCCTACGAGCAGTACTTC. Its translation: CASSGLAGPYEQYF.

This clone was recorded once. This chain connects TRBV28 to TRBJ2-5; a possible D gene is TRBD1 (6 bases). The last part of the DNA fits TRBJ2-7 better; the J call may be wrong. There are 14 residues in the CDR3. Per the germline V gene, CDR1 is MDHEN and CDR2 is SYDVKM. In DNA, the CDR3 is TGTGCCAGCAGTTTACTAGGACAGACCTACGAGCAGTACTTC. Its translation: CASSLLGQTYEQYF.

This rearrangement joins TRBV5-1 to TRBJ1-2, with D possibly being TRBD1 (6 bases). CDR1 SGHRS and CDR2 YFSETQ come from the germline V gene. This CDR3 is 15 amino acids long. Trimming left V 0 bases short and J 3 bases short, with 12 bases between. The CDR3 sequence: CASSLVGGRDYGYTF. The DNA of the CDR3 is TGCGCCAGCAGCTTGGTAGGGGGTAGGGACTATGGCTACACCTTC.

The V call is TRBV19, the J call TRBJ2-7; TRBD2 aligns across 13 bases. The germline CDR1 and CDR2 sequences are LNHDA and SQIVND (reference sequence). V shed 4 bases and J 6 bases; nucleotides not matched to a gene: 6. The CDR3 totals 15 residues. CDR3 nucleotide sequence: TGTGCCAGTAGTACCCGGACTAGCGGGAGACCCGAGCAGTACTTC. Its protein product is CASSTRTSGRPEQYF.

This chain joins TRBV18 and TRBJ2-4, with D hard to call. Trimming left V 2 bases short and J 0 bases short, with 5 bases between. Looked up from germline, CDR1 is KGHSH and CDR2 is LQKENI. The CDR3 spans 14 residues. The CDR3 protein is CASSPAAAKNIQYF. CDR3 in DNA: TGTGCCAGCTCACCAGCTGCAGCCAAAAACATTCAGTACTTC.

This chain uses TRBV10-1 with TRBJ2-7; a possible D gene is TRBD2 (6 bases). Germline CDR1 WNHNN, CDR2 SYGVQD (reference sequence). The CDR3 contains 15 residues. V was clipped by 8 bases and J by 3 bases, with 20 bases between them. The CDR3 DNA sequence: TGCGCCAGCGCTAATACGCGGGGTAGCCTCTACGAGCAGTACTTC. Protein sequence: CASANTRGSLYEQYF.

This rearrangement joins TRBV7-9 to TRBJ2-5; 7 bases line up with TRBD2. The CDR3 length is 15 residues. Germline lookup yields CDR1 SEHNR and CDR2 FQNEAQ (reference sequence). V shed 5 bases and J 2 bases; nucleotides not matched to a gene: 8. The CDR3 reads CASSGPTSVQETQYF. Written as DNA, the CDR3 is TGTGCCAGCAGCGGCCCAACTAGCGTACAAGAGACCCAGTACTTC.

The rearrangement joins TRBV14 to TRBJ2-7; D is possibly TRBD2 (5 bases). The CDR3 is made up of 17 amino acids. V lost 6 bases and J lost 2, with 23 bases in between. Germline CDR1 SGHDN, CDR2 FVKESK. CDR3 DNA sequence: TGTGCCAGCAGTCTAGCCCCGGGGAGTCCAATCCCCTACGAGCAGTACTTC. This codes for CASSLAPGSPIPYEQYF.

This chain uses TRBV5-1 with TRBJ2-5; tentatively, D is TRBD1 or TRBD2 (5 bases each). The CDR3 is made up of 15 amino acids. Germline CDR1 SGHRS, CDR2 YFSETQ. Trimming shortened V by 4 bases and J by 5 bases, and 18 bases separated the two germline ends. The CDR3 region has the DNA TGCGCCAGCAGCCCTGGGGCGGGTGCTCAGGAGACCCAGTACTTC. Translation gives CASSPGAGAQETQYF.

The rearrangement uses TRBV7-2 and TRBJ2-5; the D gene is possibly TRBD2 (5 bases). The CDR3 has 14 amino acids. The ends were cut back, 3 bases at V and 3 bases at J, with 11 bases in the middle. Per germline, CDR1 SGHTA and CDR2 FQGNSA. In DNA, the CDR3 is TGTGCCAGCAGCTTGCGGGTCATAAAAGAGACCCAGTACTTC. Protein product: CASSLRVIKETQYF.